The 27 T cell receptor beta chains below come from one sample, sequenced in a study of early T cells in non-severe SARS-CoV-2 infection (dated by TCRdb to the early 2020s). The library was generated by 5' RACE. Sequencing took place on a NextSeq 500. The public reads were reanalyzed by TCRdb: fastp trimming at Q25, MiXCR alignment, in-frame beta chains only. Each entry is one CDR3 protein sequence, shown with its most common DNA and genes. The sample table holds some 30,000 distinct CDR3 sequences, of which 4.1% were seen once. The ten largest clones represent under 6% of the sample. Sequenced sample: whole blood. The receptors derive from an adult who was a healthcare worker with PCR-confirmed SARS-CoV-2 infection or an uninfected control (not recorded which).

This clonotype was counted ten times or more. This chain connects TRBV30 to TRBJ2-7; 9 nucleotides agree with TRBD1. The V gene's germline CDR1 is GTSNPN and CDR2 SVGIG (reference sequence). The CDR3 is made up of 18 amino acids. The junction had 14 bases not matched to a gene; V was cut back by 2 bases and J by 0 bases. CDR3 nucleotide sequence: TGTGCCTGGAGTCGCGGGACAGGGTATTCCTCATCCTCCTACGAGCAGTACTTC. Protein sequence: CAWSRGTGYSSSSYEQYF.

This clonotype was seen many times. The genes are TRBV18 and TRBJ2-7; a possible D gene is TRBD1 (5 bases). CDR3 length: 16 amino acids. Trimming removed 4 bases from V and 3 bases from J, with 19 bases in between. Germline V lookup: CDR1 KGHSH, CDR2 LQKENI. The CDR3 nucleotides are TGTGCCAGCTCACAACAAATAGGGGCCTTGAGCTACGAGCAGTACTTC. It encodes CASSQQIGALSYEQYF.

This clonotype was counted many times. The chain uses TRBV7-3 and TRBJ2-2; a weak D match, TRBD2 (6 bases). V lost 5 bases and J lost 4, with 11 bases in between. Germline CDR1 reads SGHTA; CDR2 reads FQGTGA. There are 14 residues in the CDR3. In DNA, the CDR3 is TGTGCCAGCAGCAGGGGACTCGGCACCGGGGAGCTGTTTTTT. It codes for CASSRGLGTGELFF.

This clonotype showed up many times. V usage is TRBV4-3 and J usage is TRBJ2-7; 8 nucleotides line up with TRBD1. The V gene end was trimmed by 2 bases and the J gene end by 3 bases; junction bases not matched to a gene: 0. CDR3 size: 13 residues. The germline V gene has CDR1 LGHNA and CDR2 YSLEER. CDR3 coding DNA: TGCGCCAGCAGCCAAACAGGGGGCTACGAGCAGTACTTC. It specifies CASSQTGGYEQYF.

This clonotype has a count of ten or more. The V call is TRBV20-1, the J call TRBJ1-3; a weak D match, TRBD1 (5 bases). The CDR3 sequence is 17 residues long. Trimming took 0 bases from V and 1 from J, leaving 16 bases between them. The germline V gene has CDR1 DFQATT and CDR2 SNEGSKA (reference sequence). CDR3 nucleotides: TGCAGTGCTAGAGATGGGGCCCACACGGGATCTGGAAACACCATATATTTT. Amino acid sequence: CSARDGAHTGSGNTIYF.

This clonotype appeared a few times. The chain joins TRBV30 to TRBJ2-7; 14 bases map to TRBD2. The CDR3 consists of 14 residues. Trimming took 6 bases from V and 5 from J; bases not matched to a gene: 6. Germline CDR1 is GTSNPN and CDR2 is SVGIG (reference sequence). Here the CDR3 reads CACHRLAGGDEQYF. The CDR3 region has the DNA TGTGCCTGTCACAGACTAGCGGGAGGGGACGAGCAGTACTTC.

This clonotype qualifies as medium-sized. The CDR3 reads CASRFGTSGGTEQFF. For the CDR3, the DNA is TGTGCCAGCAGGTTTGGGACTAGCGGAGGGACTGAGCAGTTCTTC. The chain recombines TRBV7-9 with TRBJ2-1, with 11 bases that match TRBD2. Trimming cost V 6 bases and J 9 bases; bases outside gene matches: 10. Germline loops: CDR1 SEHNR, CDR2 FQNEAQ (reference sequence). The CDR3 is made up of 15 amino acids.

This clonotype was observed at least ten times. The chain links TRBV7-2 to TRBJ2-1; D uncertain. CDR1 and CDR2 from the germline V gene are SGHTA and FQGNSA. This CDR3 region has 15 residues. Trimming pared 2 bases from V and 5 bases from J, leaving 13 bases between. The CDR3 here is CASSLTAEFHNEQFF. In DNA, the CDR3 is TGTGCCAGCAGCTTAACAGCAGAGTTTCACAATGAGCAGTTCTTC. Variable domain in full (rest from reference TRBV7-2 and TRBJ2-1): GAGVSQSPSNKVTEKGKDVELRCDPISGHTALYWYRQSLGQGLEFLIYFQGNSAPDKSGLPSDRFSAERTGGSVSTLTIQRTQQEDSAVYLCASSLTAEFHNEQFFGPGTRLTVL.

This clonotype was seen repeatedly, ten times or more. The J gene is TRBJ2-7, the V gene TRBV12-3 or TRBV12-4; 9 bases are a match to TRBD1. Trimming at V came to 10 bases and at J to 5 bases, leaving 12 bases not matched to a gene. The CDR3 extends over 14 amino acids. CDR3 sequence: CAIKTGGRRNEQYF. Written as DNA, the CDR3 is TGTGCCATCAAGACAGGGGGACGTCGTAACGAGCAGTACTTC.

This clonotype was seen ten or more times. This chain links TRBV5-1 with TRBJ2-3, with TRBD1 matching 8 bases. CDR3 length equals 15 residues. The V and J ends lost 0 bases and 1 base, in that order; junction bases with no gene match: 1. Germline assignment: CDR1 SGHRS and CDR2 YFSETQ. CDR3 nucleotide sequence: TGCGCCAGCAGCTTGGAGACAGGGGGCACAGATACGCAGTATTTT. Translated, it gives CASSLETGGTDTQYF.

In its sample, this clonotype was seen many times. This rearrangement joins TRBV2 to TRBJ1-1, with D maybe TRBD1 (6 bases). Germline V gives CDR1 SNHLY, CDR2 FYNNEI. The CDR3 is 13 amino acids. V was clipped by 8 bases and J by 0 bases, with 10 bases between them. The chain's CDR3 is CASGGHMNTEAFF. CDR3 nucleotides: TGTGCCAGCGGGGGACACATGAACACTGAAGCTTTCTTT.

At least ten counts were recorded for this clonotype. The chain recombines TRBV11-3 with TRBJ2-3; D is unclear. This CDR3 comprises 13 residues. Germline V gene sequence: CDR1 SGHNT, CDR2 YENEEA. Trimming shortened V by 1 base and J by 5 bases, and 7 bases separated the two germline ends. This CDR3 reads CASSLGTEDTQYF. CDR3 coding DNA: TGTGCCAGCAGCTTAGGGACGGAAGATACGCAGTATTTT.

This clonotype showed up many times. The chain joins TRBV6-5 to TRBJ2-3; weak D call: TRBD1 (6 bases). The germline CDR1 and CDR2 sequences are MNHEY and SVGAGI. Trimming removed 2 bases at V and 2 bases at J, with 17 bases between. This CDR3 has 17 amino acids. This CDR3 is CASSYEWGRRATDTQYF. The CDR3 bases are TGTGCCAGCAGTTACGAGTGGGGGCGAAGGGCCACAGATACGCAGTATTTT.

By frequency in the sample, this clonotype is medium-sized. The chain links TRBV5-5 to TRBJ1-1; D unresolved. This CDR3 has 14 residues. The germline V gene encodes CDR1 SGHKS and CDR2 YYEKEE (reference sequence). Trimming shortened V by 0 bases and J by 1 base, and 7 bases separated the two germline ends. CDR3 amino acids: CASSLVQKNTEAFF. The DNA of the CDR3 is TGTGCCAGCAGCTTGGTACAAAAGAACACTGAAGCTTTCTTT.

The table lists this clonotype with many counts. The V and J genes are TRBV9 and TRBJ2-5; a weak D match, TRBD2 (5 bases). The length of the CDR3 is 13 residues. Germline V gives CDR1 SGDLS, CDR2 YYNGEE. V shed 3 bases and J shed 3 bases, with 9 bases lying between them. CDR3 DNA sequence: TGTGCCAGCAGCGACGGGGTAAAAGAGACCCAGTACTTC. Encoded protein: CASSDGVKETQYF.

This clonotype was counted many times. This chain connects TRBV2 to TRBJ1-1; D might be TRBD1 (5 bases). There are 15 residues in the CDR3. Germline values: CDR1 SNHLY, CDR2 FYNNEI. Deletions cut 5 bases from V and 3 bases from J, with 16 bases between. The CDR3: CASSPQGLVDTEAFF. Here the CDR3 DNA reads TGTGCCAGCAGTCCCCAGGGTTTGGTGGACACTGAAGCTTTCTTT.

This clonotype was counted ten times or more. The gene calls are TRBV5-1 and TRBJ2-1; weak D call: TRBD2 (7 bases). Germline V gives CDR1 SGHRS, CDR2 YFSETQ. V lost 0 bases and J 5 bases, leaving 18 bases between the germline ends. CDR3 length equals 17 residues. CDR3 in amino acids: CASSLDLGGGRNNEQFF. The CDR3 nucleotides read TGCGCCAGCAGCTTGGATCTGGGGGGGGGCCGAAACAATGAGCAGTTCTTC.

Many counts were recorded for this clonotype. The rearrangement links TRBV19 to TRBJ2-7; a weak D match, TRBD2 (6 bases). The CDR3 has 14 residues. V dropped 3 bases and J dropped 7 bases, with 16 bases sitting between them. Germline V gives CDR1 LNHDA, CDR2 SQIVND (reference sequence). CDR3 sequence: CASSIFLSSGEQYF. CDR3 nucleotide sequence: TGTGCCAGTAGTATTTTCCTTTCGAGCGGGGAGCAGTACTTC.

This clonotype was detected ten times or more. DNA of the CDR3: TGTGCCAGCTCTCGGACAGGGGACACTGAAGCTTTCTTT. Residues: CASSRTGDTEAFF. V gene TRBV18 combines with J gene TRBJ1-1, with 9 bases lining up with TRBD1. The CDR3 runs 13 residues. J lost 3 bases, V lost 6 bases, and 2 bases had no gene match. Looked up from germline, CDR1 is KGHSH and CDR2 is LQKENI. The whole variable domain, filled in from reference TRBV18 and TRBJ1-1, reads NAGVMQNPRHLVRRRGQEARLRCSPMKGHSHVYWYRQLPEEGLKFMVYLQKENIIDESGMPKERFSAEFPKEGPSILRIQQVVRGDSAAYFCASSRTGDTEAFFGQGTRLTVV.

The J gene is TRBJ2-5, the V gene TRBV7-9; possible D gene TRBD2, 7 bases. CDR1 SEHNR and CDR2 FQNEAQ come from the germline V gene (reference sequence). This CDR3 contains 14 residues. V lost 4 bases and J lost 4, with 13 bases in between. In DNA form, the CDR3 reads TGTGCCAGCAGCTCCTGGGGGGGCGGAGAGACCCAGTACTTC. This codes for CASSSWGGGETQYF.

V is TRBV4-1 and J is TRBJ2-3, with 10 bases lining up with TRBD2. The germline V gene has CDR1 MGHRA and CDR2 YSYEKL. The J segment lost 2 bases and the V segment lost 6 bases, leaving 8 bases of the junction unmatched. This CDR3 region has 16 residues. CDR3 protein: CASRLVTSGNTDTQYF. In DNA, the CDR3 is TGCGCCAGCAGATTAGTAACTAGCGGGAACACAGATACGCAGTATTTT.

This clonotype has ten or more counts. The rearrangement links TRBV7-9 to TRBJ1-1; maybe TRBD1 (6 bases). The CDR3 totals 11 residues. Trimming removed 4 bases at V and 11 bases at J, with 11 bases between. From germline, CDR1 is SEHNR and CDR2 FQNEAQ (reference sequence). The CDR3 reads CASSYRDDAFF. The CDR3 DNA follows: TGTGCCAGCAGCTACAGGGACGACGCTTTCTTT.

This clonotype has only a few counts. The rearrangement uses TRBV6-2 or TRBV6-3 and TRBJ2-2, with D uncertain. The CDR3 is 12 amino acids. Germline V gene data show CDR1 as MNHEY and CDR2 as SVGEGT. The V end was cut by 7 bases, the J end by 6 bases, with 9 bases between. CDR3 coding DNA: TGTGCCAGCACCGTCGCTCCCGGGGAGCTGTTTTTT. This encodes CASTVAPGELFF.

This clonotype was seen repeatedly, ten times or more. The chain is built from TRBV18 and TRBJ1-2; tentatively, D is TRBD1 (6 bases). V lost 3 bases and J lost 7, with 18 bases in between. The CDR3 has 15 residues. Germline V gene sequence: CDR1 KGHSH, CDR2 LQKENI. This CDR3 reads CASSPDSYRDGGYTF. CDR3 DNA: TGTGCCAGCTCACCGGATAGTTACAGGGATGGTGGCTACACCTTC.

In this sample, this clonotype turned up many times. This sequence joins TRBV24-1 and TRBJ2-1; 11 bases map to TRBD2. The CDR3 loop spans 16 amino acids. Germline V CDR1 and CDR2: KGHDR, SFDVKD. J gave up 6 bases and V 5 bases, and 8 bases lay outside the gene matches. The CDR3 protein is CATSALAGGVGNEQFF. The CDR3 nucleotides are TGTGCCACCAGTGCCCTAGCGGGAGGTGTCGGCAATGAGCAGTTCTTC.

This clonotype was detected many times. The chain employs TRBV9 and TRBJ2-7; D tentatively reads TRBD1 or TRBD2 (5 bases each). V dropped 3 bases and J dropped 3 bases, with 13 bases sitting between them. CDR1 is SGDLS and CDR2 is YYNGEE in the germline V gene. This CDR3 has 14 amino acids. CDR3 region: CASSEGPRVYEQYF. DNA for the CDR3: TGTGCCAGCAGCGAGGGACCCAGGGTCTACGAGCAGTACTTC. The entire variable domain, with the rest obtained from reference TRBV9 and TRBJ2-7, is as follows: DSGVTQTPKHLITATGQRVTLRCSPRSGDLSVYWYQQSLDQGLQFLIQYYNGEERAKGNILERFSAQQFPDLHSELNLSSLELGDSALYFCASSEGPRVYEQYFGPGTRLTVT.

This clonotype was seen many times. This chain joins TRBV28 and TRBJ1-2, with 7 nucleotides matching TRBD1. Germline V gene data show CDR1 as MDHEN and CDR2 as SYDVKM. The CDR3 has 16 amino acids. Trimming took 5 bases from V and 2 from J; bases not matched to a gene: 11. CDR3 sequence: CASSHRYRGDNYGYTF. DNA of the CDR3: TGTGCCAGCAGTCATCGGTACAGGGGCGACAACTATGGCTACACCTTC.